One and the same sample provided the 21 T cell receptor beta chains below, sequenced in a study of blood T cell repertoires in COVID-19. The protocol was immunoSEQ multiplex PCR, while the TCRdb copy is restricted to in-frame clones and leaves out a portion. The repertoire holds 20,000 to 25,000 clones, with about nine tenths as singletons. Material: peripheral blood. All receptors come from a human donor in a cohort sampled during active COVID-19.

The CDR3 DNA sequence: TGTGCCAGCAGTGGTCCCGGTCTAGCCAAAAACATTCAGTACTTC. Protein product: CASSGPGLAKNIQYF. The chain has TRBV25-1 and TRBJ2-4; D remains unclear. Germline V gene sequence: CDR1 MGHDK, CDR2 SYGVNS. Deletions cut 4 bases from V and 0 bases from J, with 10 bases between. This CDR3 comprises 15 residues.

The rearrangement uses TRBV4-1 and TRBJ2-1; 9 bases agree with TRBD1. The V gene's germline CDR1 is MGHRA and CDR2 YSYEKL. This CDR3 comprises 16 residues. Losses at the gene ends were 3 bases for V and 10 bases for J; bases not matched to a gene: 13. CDR3 region: CASSQDPGQGSREQFF. The CDR3 bases are TGCGCCAGCAGCCAGGACCCGGGACAGGGTTCGCGGGAGCAGTTCTTC.

This sequence joins TRBV6-1 and TRBJ1-1; 11 bases fit TRBD1. The CDR3 spans 15 residues. Unmatched junction bases numbered 6, after V lost 2 bases and J lost 7 bases. Germline CDR1 and CDR2: MNHNS and SASEGT. The CDR3 DNA is TGTGCCAGCAGTGAACCTGGACAGGGGGCGGGTGAAGCTTTCTTT. As protein: CASSEPGQGAGEAFF.

This clone has a handful of counts. The chain recombines TRBV19 with TRBJ2-2, with no clear D. Trimming left V 0 bases short and J 4 bases short, with 9 bases between. Germline CDR1 and CDR2: LNHDA and SQIVND (reference sequence). The CDR3 extends over 15 amino acids. The CDR3 loop is CASSIDLRSTGELFF. The DNA for the CDR3 is TGTGCCAGTAGTATAGATCTTCGGAGCACCGGGGAGCTGTTTTTT.

V usage is TRBV5-1 and J usage is TRBJ2-3; 8 positions match TRBD1. CDR3 length: 14 residues. The V and J ends lost 0 bases and 4 bases, in that order; junction bases with no gene match: 1. Germline assignment: CDR1 SGHRS and CDR2 YFSETQ. CDR3 protein: CASSLEQGADTQYF. CDR3 bases: TGCGCCAGCAGCTTGGAACAGGGGGCAGATACGCAGTATTTT.

The chain recombines TRBV6-2 or TRBV6-3 with TRBJ1-5; D gene ambiguous. The germline CDR1 and CDR2 sequences are MNHEY and SVGEGT. Trimming took 5 bases from V and 6 from J, leaving 14 bases between them. This CDR3 is 14 amino acids long. The CDR3, as DNA: TGTGCCAGCAGTCCCCCCCCCGGGAGTCAGCCCCAGCATTTT. Translating gives CASSPPPGSQPQHF.

The chain couples TRBV10-1 to TRBJ2-5; tentative D call: TRBD2 (5 bases). Trimming removed 2 bases from V and 1 base from J, with 14 bases in between. This CDR3 spans 16 amino acids. CDR1 and CDR2 from the germline V gene are WNHNN and SYGVQD (reference sequence). The CDR3 coding sequence is TGCGCCAGCAGTGAGGCACTGCGGGCAGTCCAAGAGACCCAGTACTTC. Protein product: CASSEALRAVQETQYF.

The chain links TRBV19 to TRBJ2-7; 12 bases are a match to TRBD2. The junction had 12 bases not matched to a gene; V was cut back by 8 bases and J by 1 base. The CDR3 contains 17 residues. Germline V gives CDR1 LNHDA, CDR2 SQIVND (reference sequence). The CDR3 region is CASSIGLAGFPSYEQYF. The CDR3 nucleotides read TGTGCCAGTTCTATTGGACTAGCGGGGTTTCCGTCCTACGAGCAGTACTTC.

This chain links TRBV4-2 with TRBJ2-1; 12 bases are shared with TRBD2. This CDR3 region has 16 residues. The V and J ends lost 0 bases and 8 bases, in that order; junction bases with no gene match: 5. Germline V CDR1 and CDR2: LGHNA, YNFKEQ. This CDR3 reads CASSQDILAGGHEQFF. Written as DNA, the CDR3 is TGTGCCAGCAGCCAAGATATACTAGCGGGGGGTCATGAGCAGTTCTTC.

This sequence joins TRBV5-1 and TRBJ1-1, with D possibly matching TRBD1 (6 bases). Germline lookup yields CDR1 SGHRS and CDR2 YFSETQ. V was clipped by 4 bases and J by 1 base, with 8 bases between them. This CDR3 comprises 13 residues. The DNA of the CDR3 is TGCGCCAGCAGCAAAGGGGGGAACACTGAAGCTTTCTTT. As protein: CASSKGGNTEAFF.

CDR3 sequence: CASSSGQGAIYEQYF. The CDR3 DNA reads as TGTGCCAGTAGTTCGGGGCAGGGGGCGATATACGAGCAGTACTTC. This sequence joins TRBV19 and TRBJ2-7; 8 nucleotides match TRBD1. Trimming removed 5 bases from V and 4 bases from J; junction bases left unmatched: 10. The length of the CDR3 is 15 residues. Germline CDR1 is LNHDA and CDR2 is SQIVND (reference sequence).

This chain links TRBV11-2 with TRBJ2-3; TRBD2 matches at 10 bases. Trimming removed 5 bases from V and 6 bases from J; junction bases left unmatched: 14. Germline assignment: CDR1 SGHAT and CDR2 FQNNGV. The CDR3 covers 17 residues. The DNA of the CDR3 is TGTGCCAGCAGCCGCCGACTTGCCAGCGGGGGGGCCGATACGCAGTATTTT. It specifies CASSRRLASGGADTQYF.

The V gene is TRBV9, the J gene TRBJ1-2, with no clear D. Germline V lookup: CDR1 SGDLS, CDR2 YYNGEE. V lost 2 bases and J lost 1, with 6 bases in between. The CDR3 has 13 residues. CDR3 sequence (DNA): TGTGCCAGCAGCGTCCGCGTTAACTATGGCTACACCTTC. Translating it yields CASSVRVNYGYTF.

The table lists this clone with a few counts. The DNA for the CDR3 is TGTGCCACCATGAGGGGGATTAATCAGCCCCAGCATTTT. This encodes CATMRGINQPQHF. The rearrangement joins TRBV2 to TRBJ1-5, with TRBD1 as a possible D gene (6 bases). Germline loops: CDR1 SNHLY, CDR2 FYNNEI. Trimming removed 10 bases at V and 4 bases at J, with 14 bases between. The CDR3 length is 13 residues.

The J gene is TRBJ1-1, the V gene TRBV5-1; D is perhaps TRBD1 (5 bases). This CDR3 is built from 15 residues. Per the germline V gene, CDR1 is SGHRS and CDR2 is YFSETQ. The V and J ends lost 0 bases and 0 bases respectively, with 9 bases between them. In nucleotides, the CDR3 is TGCGCCAGCAGCTTGGAGGCGGGGCTGAACACTGAAGCTTTCTTT. Protein: CASSLEAGLNTEAFF.

The chain has TRBV5-8 and TRBJ1-1; no clear D gene. V was cut by 2 bases and J by 3 bases, with 8 bases left in between. The CDR3 has 13 amino acids. CDR1 is SGHTS, CDR2 YDEGEE, per germline. CDR3 loop: CASSLRGYTEAFF. DNA of the CDR3: TGTGCCAGCAGCTTACGGGGTTACACTGAAGCTTTCTTT.

This clone was found once. This rearrangement joins TRBV18 to TRBJ1-1; possible D gene TRBD1, 5 bases. From germline, CDR1 is KGHSH and CDR2 LQKENI. The length of the CDR3 is 13 residues. Between the trimmed V and J ends, which lost 6 bases and 1 base, there was a span of 9 bases. DNA for the CDR3: TGTGCCAGCTCCGCGACAGCGAACACTGAAGCTTTCTTT. Translation: CASSATANTEAFF.

This chain uses TRBV15 with TRBJ1-3; a possible D gene is TRBD1 (6 bases). The CDR3 runs to 13 residues. Trimming removed 8 bases from V and 2 bases from J, with 10 bases in between. From germline, CDR1 is LNHNV and CDR2 YYDKDF (reference sequence). The DNA for the CDR3 is TGTGCCACCGCAGGGGCGGCTGGAAACACCATATATTTT. Protein sequence: CATAGAAGNTIYF.

The sample holds one count of this clone. The chain is built from TRBV7-2 and TRBJ1-1; weak D call: TRBD1 (6 bases). CDR1 is SGHTA, CDR2 FQGNSA, per germline. There are 12 residues in the CDR3. Trimming cost V 5 bases and J 11 bases, with 15 bases left between them. The CDR3 coding sequence is TGTGCCAGCAGCCCCGCCAGGGGAGGGGCTTTCTTT. Amino acid sequence: CASSPARGGAFF.

The CDR3 DNA follows: TGTGCCAGCAGCTTAGCCCGGGACACCTATCAAGGGACCTACGAGCAGTACTTC. Protein product: CASSLARDTYQGTYEQYF. This chain connects TRBV11-2 to TRBJ2-7; a weak D match, TRBD1 (6 bases). This CDR3 is built from 18 residues. CDR1 is SGHAT and CDR2 is FQNNGV in the germline V gene. V gave up 1 base and J gave up 2 bases, with 21 bases separating them.

The chain couples TRBV6-6 to TRBJ1-1; D is unclear. The V gene's germline CDR1 is MNHNY and CDR2 SVGAGI (reference sequence). The V gene lost 8 bases and the J gene lost 6 bases, with 13 bases spanning the gap. The CDR3 has 12 residues. In DNA form, the CDR3 reads TGTGCCAGCCTCCTCTTAGACTCTGAAGCTTTCTTT. Encoded protein: CASLLLDSEAFF.